A single T cell receptor beta chain is shown here with its context. As yet, its antigen is unknown. The sample is drawn from a study of CD8+ T cells in alopecia areata. Regarding the study as a whole: Lesional scalp, notably in alopecia totalis/universalis, had clonality above that of normal scalp. TCRs were shared less clearly across patients than in mice, possibly for HLA-related reasons. Treatment with tofacitinib significantly lowered scalp clonality and reduced expanded CD8+ clones among the top 100.

Treatment: oral pan-JAK inhibitor, 5-10 mg twice daily. Sequencing used cDNA as its template, made by extracting RNA and reverse transcribing it. TCRdb keeps only in-frame clones here, not all; method: immunoSEQ multiplex PCR. The table includes more than 110,000 clones, roughly 82% detected once. CDR1 and CDR2 from the germline V gene are SQVTM and ANQGSEA. V shed 4 bases and J shed 1 base, with 16 bases lying between them. The CDR3 contains 15 residues. The sequence was obtained from a human donor with alopecia areata. V is TRBV29-1 and J is TRBJ2-5; D possibly corresponds to TRBD2 (6 bases). The starting material was CD8+ T cells sorted from blood, obtained at week 4, from a patient treated with tofacitinib. CDR3 amino acids: CSVGVGGRIQETQYF. The CDR3 nucleotides read TGCAGCGTTGGGGTTGGAGGGAGAATCCAAGAGACCCAGTACTTC.